This passage covers 9 T cell receptor beta chains from one sample sequenced in a study of cytomegalovirus exposure and HLA in healthy donors. PCR involved 60 Vbeta and 13 Jbeta primers. Produced via immunoSEQ multiplex PCR; TCRdb's table is partial and in-frame only. The table has more than 150,000 clones, 75% to 90% seen once. The sequencing sample was made of PBMCs. Every receptor here comes from a young man in good health and CMV-seropositive.

CDR3 region: CASSKQGGYEQYF. CDR3 coding DNA: TGTGCCAGCAGTAAACAGGGGGGCTACGAGCAGTACTTC. V gene TRBV6-1 combines with J gene TRBJ2-7, with TRBD1 matching 8 bases. CDR1 and CDR2 from the germline V gene are MNHNS and SASEGT. The CDR3 spans 13 residues. V shed 5 bases, J shed 3 bases, and the junction held 3 bases outside the gene matches.

The chain uses TRBV4-1 and TRBJ1-2, with a weak D call TRBD1 (6 bases). CDR1 MGHRA and CDR2 YSYEKL come from the germline V gene. The CDR3 is 15 residues long. V lost 4 bases and J lost 3, with 15 bases in between. CDR3 loop: CASSRDINAYYGYTF. The CDR3 nucleotides read TGCGCCAGCAGCCGGGACATTAATGCGTACTATGGCTACACCTTC.

V usage is TRBV19 and J usage is TRBJ1-3; 7 positions match TRBD1. The CDR3 covers 17 residues. Germline CDR1 LNHDA, CDR2 SQIVND (reference sequence). Trimming removed 3 bases from V and 4 bases from J; junction bases left unmatched: 12. CDR3 region: CASSIRLDRFSGNTIYF. The CDR3 DNA sequence: TGTGCCAGTAGTATTCGTCTGGACAGGTTCTCGGGAAACACCATATATTTT.

The chain combines TRBV23-1 with TRBJ2-3; the D gene is possibly TRBD2 (5 bases). TRBV23-1 is flagged as an ORF with uncertain function. The CDR3 spans 17 residues. V lost 6 bases and J 2 bases, leaving 21 bases between the germline ends. The DNA for the CDR3 is TGCGCCAGCAGCCGGCACCTCCAGCGGACCAACACAGATACGCAGTATTTT. This translates into CASSRHLQRTNTDTQYF.

This clone occurred a few times. This chain uses TRBV15 with TRBJ2-1; 12 positions agree with TRBD1. CDR1 and CDR2 (germline): LNHNV, YYDKDF (reference sequence). CDR3 size: 16 residues. J lost 8 bases, V lost 2 bases, and 7 bases had no gene match. This CDR3 is CATSRTPGTGGDEQFF. Written as DNA, the CDR3 is TGTGCCACCAGCAGAACACCCGGGACAGGGGGCGATGAGCAGTTCTTC.

V usage is TRBV5-4 and J usage is TRBJ1-2; D may be TRBD1 (5 bases). This CDR3 has 13 amino acids. V shed 5 bases and J shed 8 bases, with 16 bases lying between them. CDR1 is SGHNT and CDR2 is YYREEE in the germline V gene (reference sequence). CDR3 DNA sequence: TGTGCCAGCAGGTTGCAGGGAGGTAAAGGCTACACCTTC. Protein product: CASRLQGGKGYTF.

This chain uses TRBV5-1 with TRBJ2-1; 13 bases line up with TRBD2. CDR1 and CDR2 (germline): SGHRS, YFSETQ. The trim removed 4 bases at V and 0 bases at J, leaving 4 bases unmatched. The CDR3 sequence is 17 residues long. The CDR3 region has the DNA TGCGCCAGCAGCGTACTAGCGGGGGGGCTCTCCTACAATGAGCAGTTCTTC. Its protein is CASSVLAGGLSYNEQFF.

The V and J genes are TRBV19 and TRBJ2-7, with 12 bases lining up with TRBD2. The V and J ends lost 8 bases and 3 bases, in that order; junction bases with no gene match: 5. The CDR3 totals 14 residues. The germline V gene encodes CDR1 LNHDA and CDR2 SQIVND (reference sequence). The CDR3 spells CASGTSGGYYEQYF. In DNA, the CDR3 is TGTGCCAGTGGTACTAGCGGGGGGTACTACGAGCAGTACTTC.

V usage is TRBV25-1 and J usage is TRBJ1-1; D may be TRBD1 (5 bases). The germline CDR1 and CDR2 sequences are MGHDK and SYGVNS. Trimming stripped 3 bases from V and 4 bases from J, with 15 bases between. The CDR3 loop spans 15 amino acids. The CDR3 loop reads CASSESTGVFTEAFF. The CDR3 region has the DNA TGTGCCAGCAGTGAGTCGACGGGGGTTTTCACTGAAGCTTTCTTT.